These T cell receptor beta chains were read from a single sample in a study of Graves' ophthalmopathy and Graves' hyperthyroidism. MiXCR, run by TCRdb on the multiplex PCR reads, gives a single entry per CDR3 protein. The sample includes under 800,000 distinct CDR3 sequences, about a fifth of them seen just once. Sequencing input: peripheral blood. These receptors were obtained from a woman between 18 and 30 years old with stable Graves' hyperthyroidism. Some clones in this sample may be carry-over from other donors' samples. CDR3s include the opening cysteine and the closing phenylalanine or tryptophan. A D gene is named only where the DNA matches it firmly. Rows may omit the clone size; those that give it use once, few, many or a size class.

>-|TRBJ1-5|-|13|TRBV5-1
CASSFQVGQPQHF
TGCGCCAGCAGCTTCCAGGTAGGGCAGCCCCAGCATTTT
>-|TRBJ1-5|many|11|TRBV6-4
CASNLRDPDRF
TGTGCCAGCAACCTCCGGGACCCAGACCGGTTT
>-|TRBJ1-5|many|14|TRBV28
CASTSQQGDQPQHF
TGTGCCAGCACCTCCCAGCAGGGTGATCAGCCCCAGCATTTT
>TRBD2|TRBJ2-5|many|14|TRBV2
CASGESSGRETQYF
TGTGCCAGCGGCGAGTCAAGCGGGAGAGAGACCCAGTACTTC
>TRBD2|TRBJ2-5|many|16|TRBV12-3/TRBV12-4
CASSPLSTGGGETQYF
TGTGCCAGCAGCCCTCTATCGACGGGAGGAGGGGAGACCCAGTACTTC
>-|TRBJ1-6|-|12|TRBV11-2
CASSSKYVPLHF
TGTGCCAGCAGCTCGAAGTATGTTCCCCTCCACTTT
>TRBD2|TRBJ2-7|-|18|TRBV4-2
CASSQEGLAGAYTYEQYF
TGTGCCAGCAGCCAAGAAGGGCTAGCGGGGGCCTACACCTACGAGCAGTACTTC
>-|TRBJ1-5|many|12|TRBV19
CASSHENQPQHF
TGTGCCAGTAGTCATGAGAATCAGCCCCAGCATTTT
>-|TRBJ2-7|many|13|TRBV3-1
CASSQTASYEQYF
TGTGCCAGCAGCCAAACCGCCTCCTACGAGCAGTACTTC
>TRBD1|TRBJ1-2|few|16|TRBV6-1
CASNPLSHRGHYGYTF
TGTGCCAGCAACCCCCTCTCCCACAGGGGACACTATGGCTACACCTTC
>TRBD1|TRBJ2-7|few|14|TRBV6-1
CASRLDRSSYEQYF
TGTGCCAGCAGGTTGGACAGGAGCTCCTACGAGCAGTACTTC
>-|TRBJ2-7|many|14|TRBV29-1
CSVTGPLSTYEQYF
TGCAGCGTTACAGGGCCACTCTCTACCTACGAGCAGTACTTC
>TRBD1|TRBJ2-7|-|15|TRBV12-3/TRBV12-4
CASSDTGQLIYEQYF
TGTGCCAGCAGTGATACGGGACAGCTGATCTACGAGCAGTACTTC
>TRBD2|TRBJ2-7|few|16|TRBV28
CASTPTGLAGGYEQYF
TGTGCCAGCACCCCTACCGGACTAGCGGGAGGGTACGAGCAGTACTTC
>-|TRBJ1-2|many|13|TRBV6-4
CASISLQGHGYTF
TGTGCCAGCATTTCTCTGCAGGGACATGGCTACACCTTC
>-|TRBJ1-6|-|15|TRBV6-1
CASISFQPDNSPLHF
TGTGCCAGCATCAGTTTCCAGCCAGATAATTCACCCCTCCACTTT
>TRBD1|TRBJ1-3|many|16|TRBV6-5
CASSYWDRSSGNTIYF
TGTGCCAGCAGTTACTGGGACAGGAGCTCTGGAAACACCATATATTTT
>TRBD2|TRBJ2-2|-|18|TRBV11-1
CASSLPPLAGDSTGELFF
TGTGCCAGCAGCTTACCCCCCCTAGCGGGAGACAGCACCGGGGAGCTGTTTTTT
>TRBD1|TRBJ2-2|-|14|TRBV15
CATSRDRNTGELFF
TGTGCCACCAGCCGGGACAGGAACACCGGGGAGCTGTTTTTT
>-|TRBJ1-1|many|14|TRBV5-1
CASSPSGAGTEAFF
TGCGCCAGCAGCCCCTCGGGGGCAGGAACTGAAGCTTTCTTT
>TRBD2|TRBJ2-5|many|17|TRBV6-2/TRBV6-3
CASSALAGAKNQETQYF
TGTGCCAGCAGTGCTTTAGCGGGGGCGAAGAACCAAGAGACCCAGTACTTC
>TRBD1|TRBJ1-3|many|18|TRBV6-2/TRBV6-3
CASSSAGTGYYSGNTIYF
TGTGCCAGCAGTTCAGCCGGGACAGGGTATTATTCTGGAAACACCATATATTTT
>-|TRBJ1-5|-|13|TRBV28
CASSPFSNQPQHF
TGTGCCAGCAGCCCGTTTAGCAATCAGCCCCAGCATTTT
>-|TRBJ2-7|few|14|TRBV25-1
CASTSGTDSYEQYF
TGTGCCAGCACCTCCGGGACGGATTCCTACGAGCAGTACTTC
>TRBD1|TRBJ1-2|many|15|TRBV20-1
CSARDWDRSRDGYTF
TGCAGTGCTAGAGATTGGGACAGGTCGAGGGATGGCTACACCTTC
>TRBD1|TRBJ2-5|many|13|TRBV27
CASRTDRGQTQYF
TGTGCCAGCAGAACCGACAGGGGTCAGACCCAGTACTTC
>TRBD1|TRBJ2-7|few|15|TRBV6-2/TRBV6-3
CASSWGQSPAYEQYF
TGTGCCAGCAGCTGGGGACAGAGCCCAGCCTACGAGCAGTACTTC
>TRBD1|TRBJ1-1|many|13|TRBV6-5
CASSSIPTGEAFF
TGTGCCAGCAGTTCTATACCGACAGGGGAAGCTTTCTTT
>-|TRBJ1-1|many|13|TRBV30
CAWSSRPDAEAFF
TGTGCCTGGAGTTCACGACCGGACGCTGAAGCTTTCTTT
>TRBD1|TRBJ1-1|many|14|TRBV28
CASSPEDRVTEAFF
TGTGCCAGCAGTCCAGAGGACAGGGTAACTGAAGCTTTCTTT
>-|TRBJ1-2|many|16|TRBV6-2/TRBV6-3
CASSYGRAVSGYGYTF
TGTGCCAGCAGTTATGGCAGGGCGGTTAGCGGCTATGGCTACACCTTC
>-|TRBJ2-5|few|15|TRBV3-1
CASRGRGQDQETQYF
TGTGCCAGCCGGGGGAGAGGACAGGATCAAGAGACCCAGTACTTC
>-|TRBJ1-5|many|13|TRBV27
CASSFRVYQPQHF
TGTGCCAGCAGTTTCAGAGTTTATCAGCCCCAGCATTTT
>-|TRBJ1-5|many|14|TRBV12-3/TRBV12-4
CASSTTSLNQPQHF
TGTGCCAGCAGCACAACAAGCCTCAATCAGCCCCAGCATTTT
>-|TRBJ2-5|-|14|TRBV2
CASSDIGLGETQYF
TGTGCCAGTAGTGACATAGGATTAGGAGAGACCCAGTACTTC
>-|TRBJ1-3|many|15|TRBV28
CASTLPGYSGNTIYF
TGTGCCAGCACCCTACCGGGATACTCTGGAAACACCATATATTTT
>TRBD1|TRBJ1-2|many|14|TRBV7-9
CASSHPGQGYGYTF
TGTGCCAGCAGTCATCCGGGACAGGGCTATGGCTACACCTTC
>-|TRBJ2-5|few|15|TRBV7-3
CASSFQGGGGETQYF
TGTGCCAGCAGCTTTCAGGGAGGGGGAGGAGAGACCCAGTACTTC
>-|TRBJ1-1|few|18|TRBV5-1
CASSLAGGAWRRDTEAFF
TGCGCCAGCAGCTTGGCCGGTGGGGCCTGGCGCAGGGACACTGAAGCTTTCTTT
>-|TRBJ1-2|many|14|TRBV20-1
CSARDIGGDYGYTF
TGCAGTGCTAGAGATATAGGCGGCGACTATGGCTACACCTTC
>-|TRBJ1-1|few|13|TRBV12-3/TRBV12-4
CASVFAVDTEAFF
TGTGCCAGCGTTTTCGCGGTTGACACTGAAGCTTTCTTT
>TRBD1|TRBJ2-7|-|14|TRBV10-3
CAISDPTGGDEQYF
TGTGCCATCAGTGACCCCACAGGGGGTGACGAGCAGTACTTC
>TRBD2|TRBJ2-7|-|15|TRBV7-2
CASSLAGLADYEQYF
TGTGCCAGCAGCTTAGCGGGACTAGCGGACTACGAGCAGTACTTC
>TRBD1|TRBJ2-2|few|16|TRBV19
CASSINPGGNPGELFF
TGTGCCAGTAGTATTAACCCAGGGGGCAACCCCGGGGAGCTGTTTTTT
>-|TRBJ2-2|few|13|TRBV19
CASRNDDTGELFF
TGTGCCAGTAGGAACGATGACACCGGGGAGCTGTTTTTT
>TRBD1|TRBJ2-5|-|16|TRBV9
CASSVATGQRQETQYF
TGTGCCAGCAGCGTAGCTACGGGACAGCGACAAGAGACCCAGTACTTC
>-|TRBJ1-5|many|12|TRBV30
CAWTTGNQPQHF
TGTGCCTGGACTACGGGCAATCAGCCCCAGCATTTT
>-|TRBJ2-7|many|12|TRBV29-1
CSVEVEGYEQYF
TGCAGCGTTGAAGTCGAGGGATACGAGCAGTACTTC
>-|TRBJ2-5|many|13|TRBV29-1
CSVGLGAGETQYF
TGCAGCGTTGGTCTGGGGGCAGGGGAGACCCAGTACTTC
>-|TRBJ2-7|many|11|TRBV11-2
CASSDYDEQYF
TGTGCCAGCAGCGACTACGACGAGCAGTACTTC
>-|TRBJ2-7|few|14|TRBV3-1
CASSSSGTTYEQYF
TGTGCCAGCAGCTCCTCCGGGACCACCTACGAGCAGTACTTC
>TRBD1|TRBJ1-1|-|16|TRBV4-2
CASSQGHQTGHTEAFF
TGTGCCAGCAGCCAGGGCCACCAGACAGGGCACACTGAAGCTTTCTTT
>-|TRBJ2-5|many|14|TRBV6-2/TRBV6-3
CASSYSAQQETQYF
TGTGCCAGCAGTTATAGCGCCCAGCAAGAGACCCAGTACTTC
>-|TRBJ2-5|many|14|TRBV18
CASSLLRRQETQYF
TGTGCCAGCTCACTCCTGAGAAGGCAAGAGACCCAGTACTTC